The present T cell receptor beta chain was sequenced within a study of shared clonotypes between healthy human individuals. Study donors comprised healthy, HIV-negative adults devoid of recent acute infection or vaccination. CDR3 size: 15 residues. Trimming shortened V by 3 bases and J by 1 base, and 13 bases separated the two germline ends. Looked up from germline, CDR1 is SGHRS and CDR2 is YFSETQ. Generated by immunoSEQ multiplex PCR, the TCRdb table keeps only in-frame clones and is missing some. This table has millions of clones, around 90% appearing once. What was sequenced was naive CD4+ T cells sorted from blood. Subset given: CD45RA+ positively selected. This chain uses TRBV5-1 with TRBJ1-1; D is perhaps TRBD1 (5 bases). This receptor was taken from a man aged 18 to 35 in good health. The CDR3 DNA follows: TGCGCCAGCAGCTCGCGAGGGACCCAGAACACTGAAGCTTTCTTT. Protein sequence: CASSSRGTQNTEAFF. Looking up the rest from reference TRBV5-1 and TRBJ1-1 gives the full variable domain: KAGVTQTPRYLIKTRGQQVTLSCSPISGHRSVSWYQQTPGQGLQFLFEYFSETQRNKGNFPGRFSGRQFSNSRSEMNVSTLELGDSALYLCASSSRGTQNTEAFFGQGTRLTVV.